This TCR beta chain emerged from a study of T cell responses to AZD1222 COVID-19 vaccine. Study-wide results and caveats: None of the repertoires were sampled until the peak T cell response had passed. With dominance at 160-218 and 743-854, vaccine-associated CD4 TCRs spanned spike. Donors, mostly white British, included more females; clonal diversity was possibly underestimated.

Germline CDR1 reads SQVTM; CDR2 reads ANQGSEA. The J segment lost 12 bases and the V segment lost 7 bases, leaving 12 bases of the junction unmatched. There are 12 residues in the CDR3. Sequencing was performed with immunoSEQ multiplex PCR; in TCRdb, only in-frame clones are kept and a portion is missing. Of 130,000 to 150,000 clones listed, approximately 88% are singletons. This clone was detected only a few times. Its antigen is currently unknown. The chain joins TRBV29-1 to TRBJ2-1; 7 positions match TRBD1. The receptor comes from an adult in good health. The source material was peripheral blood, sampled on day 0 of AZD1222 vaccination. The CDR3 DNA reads TGCAGCGCCCGGCAGCAGACAGGGTGGCAGTTCTTC. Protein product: CSARQQTGWQFF.